Following are 18 T cell receptor beta chains from one sample sequenced in a study of T cell repertoires in cytomegalovirus infection. TCRdb redid the calling of the reads with MiXCR, one entry per CDR3 protein. The sample lists some 270,000 distinct CDR3 sequences, over 15% occurring once. Specimen: CD8+ T cells from PBMCs. The source is a human donor in good health (CMV status not recorded). Some clones in this sample may be carry-over from other donors' samples.

This clonotype was detected ten times or more. This chain links TRBV7-2 with TRBJ1-5; no clear D. This CDR3 is built from 13 residues. Germline V lookup: CDR1 SGHTA, CDR2 FQGNSA. Trimming left V 1 base short and J 9 bases short, with 10 bases between. CDR3 protein: CASSLDGLRPQHF. The CDR3 DNA reads as TGTGCCAGCAGCTTAGACGGTCTTCGGCCCCAGCATTTT.

Details on this clonotype: This may come from a read error, since a much larger clone is one base off. The chain couples TRBV4-1 to TRBJ1-6, with TRBD1 identical over 7 bases. There are 16 residues in the CDR3. The V gene's germline CDR1 is MGHRA and CDR2 YSYEKL. CDR3 bases: TGCGTCAGCAGCCAAGAGGGTACAGGGGATAATTCACCCCTCCACTTT. Translation: CVSSQEGTGDNSPLHF.

The genes are TRBV7-9 and TRBJ2-7, with 7 bases matching TRBD2. The CDR3 contains 13 residues. After removal of 7 bases from V and 2 bases from J, the junction contained 5 bases not matched to a gene. From germline, CDR1 is SEHNR and CDR2 FQNEAQ (reference sequence). CDR3 nucleotide sequence: TGTGCCAGCACCGATCGGGGGGCCTACGAGCAGTACTTC. Encoded protein: CASTDRGAYEQYF.

V is TRBV29-1 and J is TRBJ2-5; D may match TRBD1 or TRBD2 (7 bases each). The germline gives CDR1 SQVTM, CDR2 ANQGSEA. Between the trimmed V and J ends, which lost 0 bases and 2 bases, there was a span of 22 bases. CDR3 length: 18 amino acids. The CDR3: CSVEETGEGTLSQETQYF. CDR3 DNA sequence: TGCAGCGTTGAAGAAACAGGGGAGGGAACCCTTTCACAAGAGACCCAGTACTTC. The variable domain in full, with the rest retrieved from reference TRBV29-1 and TRBJ2-5, is SAVISQKPSRDICQRGTSLTIQCQVDSQVTMMFWYRQQPGQSLTLIATANQGSEATYESGFVIDKFPISRPNLTFSTLTVSNMSPEDSSIYLCSVEETGEGTLSQETQYFGPGTRLLVL.

V and J are TRBV29-1 and TRBJ2-7, with a possible D match to TRBD1 (6 bases). Trimming removed 2 bases from V and 0 bases from J, with 14 bases in between. Germline lookup yields CDR1 SQVTM and CDR2 ANQGSEA. This CDR3 region has 15 residues. The CDR3, as DNA: TGCAGCGTTGAATCTCGAGGGGGTAGCTCCTACGAGCAGTACTTC. Translated: CSVESRGGSSYEQYF.

The CDR3 nucleotides read TGTGCCAGCAGCGATGGGCCCCTTCTGGAGGAGCAGTTCTTC. Its protein is CASSDGPLLEEQFF. The chain employs TRBV9 and TRBJ2-1; D unclear. The CDR3 is 14 residues long. Trimming took 3 bases from V and 10 from J, leaving 17 bases between them. Germline CDR1 is SGDLS and CDR2 is YYNGEE. Full variable domain (rest looked up from reference TRBV9 and TRBJ2-1): DSGVTQTPKHLITATGQRVTLRCSPRSGDLSVYWYQQSLDQGLQFLIQYYNGEERAKGNILERFSAQQFPDLHSELNLSSLELGDSALYFCASSDGPLLEEQFFGPGTRLTVL.

This clonotype was detected only a few times. The rearrangement uses TRBV28 and TRBJ1-3, with TRBD1 as a possible D gene (6 bases). The CDR3 loop spans 14 amino acids. The V end lost 3 bases, the J end lost 4 bases, and 10 bases lay between the germline ends. From germline, CDR1 is MDHEN and CDR2 SYDVKM. The CDR3 is CASSFTGFGNTIYF. DNA for the CDR3: TGTGCCAGCAGTTTCACAGGGTTCGGAAACACCATATATTTT.

This clonotype appeared a few times. The rearrangement links TRBV28 to TRBJ2-1; TRBD2 might be the D (6 bases). The V gene lost 6 bases and the J gene lost 10 bases, with 13 bases spanning the gap. The CDR3 has 12 residues. In germline, CDR1 is MDHEN, CDR2 SYDVKM. CDR3 loop: CASRGGREEQFF. For the CDR3, the DNA is TGTGCCAGCAGGGGGGGTCGGGAGGAGCAGTTCTTC.

This sequence joins TRBV5-1 and TRBJ2-7, with D hard to call. Between the trimmed V and J ends, which lost 5 bases and 2 bases, there was a span of 23 bases. Looked up from germline, CDR1 is SGHRS and CDR2 is YFSETQ. This CDR3 comprises 17 residues. The CDR3 nucleotides read TGCGCCAGCAGTTCAAACGTTGGGCAAGAAGTAACCTACGAGCAGTACTTC. This encodes CASSSNVGQEVTYEQYF.

This clonotype has a handful of counts. This chain connects TRBV5-5 to TRBJ2-7; D might be TRBD1 (5 bases). Per the germline V gene, CDR1 is SGHKS and CDR2 is YYEKEE (reference sequence). This CDR3 contains 15 residues. Trimming removed 4 bases from V and 6 bases from J, with 20 bases in between. CDR3 sequence reads: CASSPITGVWGEQYF. The CDR3 nucleotides read TGTGCCAGCAGCCCAATCACAGGCGTTTGGGGCGAGCAGTACTTC.

The CDR3 reads CASSWGVLSNQPQHF. The CDR3 DNA reads TGTGCCAGTAGTTGGGGGGTATTAAGCAATCAGCCCCAGCATTTT. This chain links TRBV19 with TRBJ1-5; tentatively, D is TRBD1 (5 bases). V dropped 5 bases and J dropped 1 base, with 12 bases sitting between them. The length of the CDR3 is 15 residues. Germline values: CDR1 LNHDA, CDR2 SQIVND (reference sequence).

This clonotype has a count of ten or more. The V gene is TRBV7-2, the J gene TRBJ2-5; the D gene is possibly TRBD1 (6 bases). The CDR3 has 14 amino acids. Trimming shortened V by 5 bases and J by 1 base, and 11 bases separated the two germline ends. CDR1 is SGHTA, CDR2 FQGNSA, per germline. The CDR3 protein is CASSPDRAQETQYF. The CDR3 DNA sequence: TGTGCCAGCAGCCCGGACAGAGCCCAAGAGACCCAGTACTTC.

There are a few counts of this clonotype. This chain joins TRBV7-9 and TRBJ1-1; tentative D call: TRBD1 (5 bases). CDR3 length equals 13 residues. CDR1 and CDR2 from the germline V gene are SEHNR and FQNEAQ (reference sequence). Trimming took off 7 bases at V and 7 bases at J, with 16 bases between the two ends. CDR3 sequence reads: CASTYVLGGEAFF. CDR3 DNA: TGTGCCAGCACCTATGTTCTGGGGGGTGAAGCTTTCTTT.

This clonotype was detected ten times or more. This chain uses TRBV12-3 or TRBV12-4 with TRBJ2-5; 10 bases map to TRBD2. The CDR3 has 15 residues. V shed 7 bases and J 3 bases; nucleotides not matched to a gene: 8. CDR3 region: CASTLAGDGKETQYF. The CDR3 coding sequence is TGTGCCAGCACCCTAGCGGGGGACGGGAAAGAGACCCAGTACTTC.

This clonotype has a count of ten or more. The rearrangement uses TRBV7-6 and TRBJ2-2; possibly TRBD1 for D (6 bases). There are 18 residues in the CDR3. Trimming took off 0 bases at V and 2 bases at J, with 16 bases between the two ends. Germline V gene data show CDR1 as SGHVS and CDR2 as FNYEAQ. CDR3 in amino acids: CASSLAPSGVGNTGELFF. The CDR3 nucleotides are TGTGCCAGCAGCTTAGCTCCCTCAGGGGTAGGCAACACCGGGGAGCTGTTTTTT. The full variable domain, its missing parts supplied by reference TRBV7-6 and TRBJ2-2, is GAGVSQSPRYKVTKRGQDVALRCDPISGHVSLYWYRQALGQGPEFLTYFNYEAQQDKSGLPNDRFSAERPEGSISTLTIQRTEQRDSAMYRCASSLAPSGVGNTGELFFGEGSRLTVL.

The V call is TRBV28, the J call TRBJ2-5; TRBD2 might be the D (5 bases). Germline CDR1 and CDR2: MDHEN and SYDVKM. CDR3 length: 14 amino acids. V was cut by 2 bases and J by 2 bases, with 9 bases left in between. CDR3 DNA: TGTGCCAGCAGTTTAGTCGGGGTTCAAGAGACCCAGTACTTC. It encodes CASSLVGVQETQYF.

This clonotype was counted between two and nine times. The chain has TRBV28 and TRBJ1-5; D remains unclear. V lost 3 bases and J 0 bases, leaving 18 bases between the germline ends. Per the germline V gene, CDR1 is MDHEN and CDR2 is SYDVKM. This CDR3 has 18 amino acids. The CDR3 spells CASSLVDGRLYSNQPQHF. For the CDR3, the DNA is TGTGCCAGCAGTTTGGTGGACGGTAGACTTTATAGCAATCAGCCCCAGCATTTT. Filled out from reference TRBV28 and TRBJ1-5, the complete variable domain reads DVKVTQSSRYLVKRTGEKVFLECVQDMDHENMFWYRQDPGLGLRLIYFSYDVKMKEKGDIPEGYSVSREKKERFSLILESASTNQTSMYLCASSLVDGRLYSNQPQHFGDGTRLSIL.

This clonotype was recorded a few times. This rearrangement joins TRBV18 to TRBJ2-7, with D perhaps TRBD2 (5 bases). V was trimmed by 6 bases and J by 4 bases, leaving 19 bases between them. The germline V gene encodes CDR1 KGHSH and CDR2 LQKENI. The CDR3 sequence is 15 residues long. The CDR3 region is CASSTIEGPGYEQYF. DNA of the CDR3: TGTGCCAGCTCCACCATTGAGGGCCCGGGATACGAGCAGTACTTC.